The entry below describes one T cell receptor beta chain. What it recognizes is unknown. PCR employed 60 Vbeta and 13 Jbeta primers. Assay used: immunoSEQ multiplex PCR; TCRdb lists only in-frame clones, some missing. The repertoire holds about 130,000 clones, 70% to 85% seen once, with about 7% in the top ten. This entry comes from a study of cytomegalovirus exposure and HLA in healthy donors. The V segment lost 0 bases and the J segment 4 bases; nucleotides outside the gene matches: 5. The CDR3 runs to 15 residues. Germline-derived CDR1 and CDR2 are SGHRS and YFSETQ. Study findings and constraints: Later analysis identified a missense DCLRE1C variant that was linked to TCR beta V- and J-gene trimming. Donor immune exposure was known only as CMV serostatus.

Sequencing was carried out using PBMCs. The chain carries TRBV5-1 and TRBJ2-5, with 8 nucleotides matching TRBD1. This TCR was sampled from a man in his forties in good health and CMV-seropositive. The CDR3 region is CASSLGTGGRETQYF. In DNA form, the CDR3 reads TGCGCCAGCAGCTTGGGAACAGGGGGGAGAGAGACCCAGTACTTC.